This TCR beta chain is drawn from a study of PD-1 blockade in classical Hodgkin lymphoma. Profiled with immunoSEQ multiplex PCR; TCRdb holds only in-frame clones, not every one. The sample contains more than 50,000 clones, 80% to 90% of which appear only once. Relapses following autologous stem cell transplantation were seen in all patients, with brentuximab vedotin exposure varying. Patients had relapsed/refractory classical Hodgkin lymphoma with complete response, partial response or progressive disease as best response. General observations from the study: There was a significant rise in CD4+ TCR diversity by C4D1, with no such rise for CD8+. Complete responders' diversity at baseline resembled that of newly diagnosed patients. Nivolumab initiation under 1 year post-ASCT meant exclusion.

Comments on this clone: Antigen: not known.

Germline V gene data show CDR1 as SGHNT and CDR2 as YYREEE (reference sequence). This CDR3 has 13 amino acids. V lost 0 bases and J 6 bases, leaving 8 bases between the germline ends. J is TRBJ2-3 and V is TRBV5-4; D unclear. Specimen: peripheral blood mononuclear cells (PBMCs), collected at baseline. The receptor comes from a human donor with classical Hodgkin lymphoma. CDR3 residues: CASSLDPGDTQYF. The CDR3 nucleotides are TGTGCCAGCAGCTTGGACCCTGGGGATACGCAGTATTTT. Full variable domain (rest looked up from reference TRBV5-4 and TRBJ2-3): ETGVTQSPTHLIKTRGQQVTLRCSSQSGHNTVSWYQQALGQGPQFIFQYYREEENGRGNFPPRFSGLQFPNYSSELNVNALELDDSALYLCASSLDPGDTQYFGPGTRLTVL.